A selection of T cell receptor beta chains follows, all from one sample in a study of T cell changes during pregnancy in multiple sclerosis. Assay: immunoSEQ multiplex PCR; the TCRdb copy retains only in-frame clones and omits some. The sample lists about 67,000 clones, more than 85% occurring once. The sequencing used peripheral blood, collected in the second trimester of pregnancy. Receptors were obtained from a female donor with multiple sclerosis, enrolled in a pregnancy study. Each CDR3 is given with its conserved first and last residue. A D gene is named only where the DNA matches it firmly. Clone size, where shown, is once, few, many, or a class for clones that have expanded.

D gene: NA; J gene: TRBJ1-1; V gene: TRBV27; clone size: NA; CDR3 DNA: TGTGCCAGCAGTTTGCTCAGGAACACTGAAGCTTTCTTT; CDR3 protein: CASSLLRNTEAFF
D gene: TRBD1; J gene: TRBJ1-6; V gene: TRBV30; clone size: once; CDR3 DNA: TGTGCCTGGGGAGGGACAGCATATTCACCCCTCCACTTT; CDR3 protein: CAWGGTAYSPLHF
D gene: NA; J gene: TRBJ1-1; V gene: TRBV7-2; clone size: NA; CDR3 DNA: TGTGCCAGCAGCCAACAGGAAAACACTGAAGCTTTCTTT; CDR3 protein: CASSQQENTEAFF
D gene: NA; J gene: TRBJ1-4; V gene: TRBV6-5; clone size: few; CDR3 DNA: TGTGCCAGCAGTTACTCCGATGGGGGGAATGAAAAACTGTTTTTT; CDR3 protein: CASSYSDGGNEKLFF
D gene: NA; J gene: TRBJ2-6; V gene: TRBV7-9; clone size: NA; CDR3 DNA: TGTGCCAGCAGACCCCCGCGACGGGTTAGCTCTGGGGCCAACGTCCTGACTTTC; CDR3 protein: CASRPPRRVSSGANVLTF
D gene: TRBD1; J gene: TRBJ2-7; V gene: TRBV11-3; clone size: NA; CDR3 DNA: TGTGCCAGCAGCTTGGGACAGATCTACGAGCAGTACTTC; CDR3 protein: CASSLGQIYEQYF
D gene: NA; J gene: TRBJ1-4; V gene: TRBV7-2; clone size: NA; CDR3 DNA: TGTGCCAGCAGCTTAATAGCCCGGAGTGAAAAACTGTTTTTT; CDR3 protein: CASSLIARSEKLFF
D gene: TRBD1; J gene: TRBJ2-3; V gene: TRBV7-8; clone size: NA; CDR3 DNA: TGTGCCAGCAGCCGTCGGGACAGGGGGCGCGACACAGATACGCAGTATTTT; CDR3 protein: CASSRRDRGRDTDTQYF
D gene: TRBD1; J gene: TRBJ1-1; V gene: TRBV27; clone size: NA; CDR3 DNA: TGTGCCAGCAGTGAAATATACAGGGGAGGAACTGAAGCTTTCTTT; CDR3 protein: CASSEIYRGGTEAFF
D gene: NA; J gene: TRBJ1-1; V gene: TRBV7-6; clone size: NA; CDR3 DNA: TGTGCCAGCAGCTTATTCGCAGGGATGAACACTGAAGCTTTCTTT; CDR3 protein: CASSLFAGMNTEAFF
D gene: TRBD1; J gene: TRBJ2-7; V gene: TRBV18; clone size: NA; CDR3 DNA: TGTGCCAGCTCAGGGACAGGGAAATGGTACGAGCAGTACTTC; CDR3 protein: CASSGTGKWYEQYF
D gene: TRBD1; J gene: TRBJ1-1; V gene: TRBV10-3; clone size: NA; CDR3 DNA: TGTGCCATCACCCTACAGGGGGCTGACACTGAAGCTTTCTTT; CDR3 protein: CAITLQGADTEAFF
D gene: NA; J gene: TRBJ2-7; V gene: TRBV30; clone size: NA; CDR3 DNA: TGTGCCTGGAAGGTTCGGGGGTGGGCCTACGAGCAGTACTTC; CDR3 protein: CAWKVRGWAYEQYF
D gene: NA; J gene: TRBJ1-1; V gene: TRBV6-6; clone size: NA; CDR3 DNA: TGTGCCAGCAGTGGGTGGGGGGGGGCGAACACTGAAGCTTTCTTT; CDR3 protein: CASSGWGGANTEAFF
D gene: NA; J gene: TRBJ1-1; V gene: TRBV7-8; clone size: NA; CDR3 DNA: TGTGCCAGCAGCTTGACGGGGGGCAACACTGAAGCTTTCTTT; CDR3 protein: CASSLTGGNTEAFF
D gene: NA; J gene: TRBJ2-7; V gene: TRBV7-6; clone size: NA; CDR3 DNA: TGTGCCAGCAGCTCCTTCCCTACCTACGAGCAGTACTTC; CDR3 protein: CASSSFPTYEQYF
D gene: TRBD2; J gene: TRBJ2-5; V gene: TRBV4-3; clone size: once; CDR3 DNA: TGCGCCAGCAGCCAAGATGGAGCGGGGCAAGAGACCCAGTACTTC; CDR3 protein: CASSQDGAGQETQYF
D gene: NA; J gene: TRBJ1-5; V gene: TRBV11-2; clone size: NA; CDR3 DNA: TGTGCCAGCAGCTTAGATCCCCTCAATCAGCCCCAGCATTTT; CDR3 protein: CASSLDPLNQPQHF
D gene: TRBD2; J gene: TRBJ2-1; V gene: TRBV6-1; clone size: once; CDR3 DNA: TGTGCCAGCACGGCGCGGGAGGCCTACAATGAGCAGTTCTTC; CDR3 protein: CASTAREAYNEQFF
D gene: NA; J gene: TRBJ2-1; V gene: TRBV2; clone size: NA; CDR3 DNA: TGTGCCAGCACCGACGGGTTTGAGCAGTTCTTC; CDR3 protein: CASTDGFEQFF
D gene: NA; J gene: TRBJ2-5; V gene: TRBV4-1; clone size: NA; CDR3 DNA: TGCGCCAGCAGCCCTACCGGGACAAGAAATCAAGAGACCCAGTACTTC; CDR3 protein: CASSPTGTRNQETQYF
D gene: NA; J gene: TRBJ2-5; V gene: TRBV7-2; clone size: NA; CDR3 DNA: TGTGCCAGCAGCTTAGTTACGTACACCAAAGAGACCCAGTACTTC; CDR3 protein: CASSLVTYTKETQYF
D gene: NA; J gene: TRBJ2-5; V gene: TRBV6-5; clone size: NA; CDR3 DNA: TGTGCCAGCACCTGGGACATCCAAGAGACCCAGTACTTC; CDR3 protein: CASTWDIQETQYF
D gene: NA; J gene: TRBJ1-6; V gene: TRBV14; clone size: NA; CDR3 DNA: TGTGCCAGCAGCCAAGCGGGGGGGTGGGAATGGAATTCACCCCTCCACTTT; CDR3 protein: CASSQAGGWEWNSPLHF
D gene: NA; J gene: TRBJ1-2; V gene: TRBV19; clone size: once; CDR3 DNA: TGTGCCAGTAGTATCGGGGGGGGGAACTATGGCTACACCTTC; CDR3 protein: CASSIGGGNYGYTF
D gene: NA; J gene: TRBJ1-6; V gene: TRBV5-1; clone size: NA; CDR3 DNA: TGCGCCAGCAGCCAAGGGACAATTAATTCACCCCTCCACTTT; CDR3 protein: CASSQGTINSPLHF
D gene: TRBD1; J gene: TRBJ2-2; V gene: TRBV19; clone size: few; CDR3 DNA: TGTGCCAGTAGTTCAACAGGGGGCGCGAACACCGGGGAGCTGTTTTTT; CDR3 protein: CASSSTGGANTGELFF
D gene: NA; J gene: TRBJ2-5; V gene: TRBV7-2; clone size: NA; CDR3 DNA: TGTGCCAGCAGGAGGGCAGTCGAAGAGACCCAGTACTTC; CDR3 protein: CASRRAVEETQYF
D gene: TRBD2; J gene: TRBJ2-4; V gene: TRBV11-3; clone size: NA; CDR3 DNA: TGTGCCAGCAGCGGAGCGACTAGCGGGGAAAACATTCAGTACTTC; CDR3 protein: CASSGATSGENIQYF
D gene: NA; J gene: TRBJ2-7; V gene: TRBV2; clone size: once; CDR3 DNA: TGTGCCAGCACCAGGGTTTCCTACGAGCAGTACTTC; CDR3 protein: CASTRVSYEQYF
D gene: NA; J gene: TRBJ1-2; V gene: TRBV30; clone size: NA; CDR3 DNA: TGTGCCTGGAGTGCCCAAAGCTACACCTTC; CDR3 protein: CAWSAQSYTF
D gene: TRBD1; J gene: TRBJ1-2; V gene: TRBV19; clone size: NA; CDR3 DNA: TGTGCCAGTGCCGGGACAGGGGTTGGCTACACCTTC; CDR3 protein: CASAGTGVGYTF
D gene: TRBD1; J gene: TRBJ2-7; V gene: TRBV5-1; clone size: once; CDR3 DNA: TGCGCCAGCAGCCCCGGGACAGGGATCGACGAGCAGTACTTC; CDR3 protein: CASSPGTGIDEQYF
D gene: TRBD2; J gene: TRBJ2-1; V gene: TRBV18; clone size: NA; CDR3 DNA: TGTGCCAGCTCACCGGAGCGGGGTTCCTACAATGAGCAGTTCTTC; CDR3 protein: CASSPERGSYNEQFF
D gene: NA; J gene: TRBJ1-5; V gene: TRBV10-3; clone size: once; CDR3 DNA: TGTGCCATCAGTGAGTCGGCAGGGTTCGGGAGCAATCAGCCCCAGCATTTT; CDR3 protein: CAISESAGFGSNQPQHF
D gene: NA; J gene: TRBJ2-3; V gene: TRBV18; clone size: NA; CDR3 DNA: TGTGCCAGCTCACCCTTAGAGGAGGAGCAGTATTTT; CDR3 protein: CASSPLEEEQYF
D gene: TRBD2; J gene: TRBJ2-3; V gene: TRBV7-9; clone size: NA; CDR3 DNA: TGTGCCAGCAGCTTGGTCCTAGCGGGAGTAGGAGATACGCAGTATTTT; CDR3 protein: CASSLVLAGVGDTQYF
D gene: TRBD2; J gene: TRBJ2-1; V gene: TRBV5-1; clone size: NA; CDR3 DNA: TGCGCCAGCAGCTCACTAGGCGGACTAGCGGGAGGTGAGCAGTTCTTC; CDR3 protein: CASSSLGGLAGGEQFF
D gene: TRBD1; J gene: TRBJ2-7; V gene: TRBV5-5; clone size: NA; CDR3 DNA: TGTGCCAGCAGCAGGGACAGTAGCTCCTACGAGCAGTACTTC; CDR3 protein: CASSRDSSSYEQYF
D gene: NA; J gene: TRBJ2-7; V gene: TRBV21-1; clone size: NA; CDR3 DNA: TGTGCCAGCAGGTTTAATCATTTCATCGGGAGAAGCTCCTACGAGCAGTACTTC; CDR3 protein: CASRFNHFIGRSSYEQYF
D gene: TRBD1; J gene: TRBJ1-3; V gene: TRBV6-1; clone size: NA; CDR3 DNA: TGTGCCAGCGGGGGACAGGGCCGGGGAAACACCATATATTTT; CDR3 protein: CASGGQGRGNTIYF
D gene: TRBD1; J gene: TRBJ1-5; V gene: TRBV2; clone size: NA; CDR3 DNA: TGTGCCAGCAGTCCCACAGGGGGTCAGCCCCAGCATTTT; CDR3 protein: CASSPTGGQPQHF
D gene: NA; J gene: TRBJ2-7; V gene: TRBV6-5; clone size: NA; CDR3 DNA: TGTGCCAGCAGTTACTCGATTCTAGCGTTCGAGCAGTACTTC; CDR3 protein: CASSYSILAFEQYF
D gene: TRBD1; J gene: TRBJ1-2; V gene: TRBV19; clone size: NA; CDR3 DNA: TGTGCCAGTAGTATAGGCCCCCAAACAGGGGTCGAGGGCTACACCTTC; CDR3 protein: CASSIGPQTGVEGYTF
D gene: NA; J gene: TRBJ2-3; V gene: TRBV2; clone size: NA; CDR3 DNA: TGTGCCAGCAGCAAGGAGGACCCTAGCACAGATACGCAGTATTTT; CDR3 protein: CASSKEDPSTDTQYF
D gene: TRBD2; J gene: TRBJ2-1; V gene: TRBV19; clone size: few; CDR3 DNA: TGTGCCAGTAGCCCAAGCGGGGGGAGGGTGTTCTTC; CDR3 protein: CASSPSGGRVFF
D gene: NA; J gene: TRBJ2-7; V gene: TRBV6-5; clone size: NA; CDR3 DNA: TGTGCCAGCAGTCCGACTGTAGTGGTCTACGAGCAGTACTTC; CDR3 protein: CASSPTVVVYEQYF
D gene: TRBD1; J gene: TRBJ1-3; V gene: TRBV18; clone size: NA; CDR3 DNA: TGTGCCAGCTTTGAACAGGGGGTTCCGAACACCATATATTTT; CDR3 protein: CASFEQGVPNTIYF
D gene: NA; J gene: TRBJ2-5; V gene: TRBV9; clone size: NA; CDR3 DNA: TGTGCCAGCAGCGCCGGGGTGGAGGGTCAAGAGACCCAGTACTTC; CDR3 protein: CASSAGVEGQETQYF
D gene: NA; J gene: TRBJ1-1; V gene: TRBV5-1; clone size: few; CDR3 DNA: TGCGCCAGCAGGGAGGGTTTGGACACTGAAGCTTTCTTT; CDR3 protein: CASREGLDTEAFF
D gene: NA; J gene: TRBJ2-5; V gene: TRBV11-2; clone size: NA; CDR3 DNA: TGTGCCAGCAGCTTAGATCGATCAGGGGTTGGGCAAGAGACCCAGTACTTC; CDR3 protein: CASSLDRSGVGQETQYF
D gene: NA; J gene: TRBJ1-1; V gene: TRBV5-6; clone size: once; CDR3 DNA: TGTGCCAGCAGCTATTTGGGGGCAGGGAACACTGAAGCTTTCTTT; CDR3 protein: CASSYLGAGNTEAFF
D gene: NA; J gene: TRBJ1-1; V gene: TRBV7-7; clone size: NA; CDR3 DNA: TGTGCCAGCAAGCTTAAATTAATCTCGCAGGGGAGGGCGGTGAACACTGAAGCTTTCTTT; CDR3 protein: CASKLKLISQGRAVNTEAFF
D gene: TRBD1; J gene: TRBJ2-7; V gene: TRBV27; clone size: NA; CDR3 DNA: TGTGCCAGCAGTCTAAGACAGGGGAGGAGGGATTACGAGCAGTACTTC; CDR3 protein: CASSLRQGRRDYEQYF
D gene: NA; J gene: TRBJ1-1; V gene: TRBV5-4; clone size: NA; CDR3 DNA: TGTGCCAGCAGCGCGGGGGAGCGAACTGAAGCTTTCTTT; CDR3 protein: CASSAGERTEAFF
D gene: NA; J gene: TRBJ2-7; V gene: TRBV21-1; clone size: NA; CDR3 DNA: TGTGCCAGCAGCAAAGATCTGGAGTGGAAGCTAAGCTCCTACGAGCAGTACTTC; CDR3 protein: CASSKDLEWKLSSYEQYF
D gene: TRBD1; J gene: TRBJ1-6; V gene: TRBV30; clone size: NA; CDR3 DNA: TGTGCCTGGACAGACCCGGGACAGGGTTATTCACCCCTCCACTTT; CDR3 protein: CAWTDPGQGYSPLHF
D gene: TRBD1; J gene: TRBJ2-1; V gene: TRBV30; clone size: once; CDR3 DNA: TGTGCCCGGGACAGGGCCCAGGGCAATGAGCAGTTCTTC; CDR3 protein: CARDRAQGNEQFF
D gene: NA; J gene: TRBJ1-1; V gene: TRBV9; clone size: NA; CDR3 DNA: TGTGCCAGCAGCGTCCTAGGGGGCACTGAAGCTTTCTTT; CDR3 protein: CASSVLGGTEAFF